The 5 T cell receptor beta chains presented below share a single source sample, sequenced in a study of blood T cell repertoires in COVID-19. This table comes from immunoSEQ multiplex PCR, and its TCRdb copy is limited to in-frame clones, with some not included. This sample has some 300,000 clones, with about 90% found just once. Sequencing was carried out using peripheral blood. The source is a woman aged 40 to 49 with COVID-19, enrolled during active disease.

This clone appeared a single time. This sequence joins TRBV21-1 and TRBJ2-7; the table's D call, TRBD1, was not checked against the DNA. TRBV21-1 counts as a pseudogene. The CDR3 is 16 amino acids. The CDR3, as DNA: TGTGCCAACAGCAAACCACAGCCAGACAGGGCTTACGAGCAGTACTTC. It is translated as CANSKPQPDRAYEQYF.

The V and J genes are TRBV18 and TRBJ1-5, with a weak D call TRBD1 (5 bases). Looked up from germline, CDR1 is KGHSH and CDR2 is LQKENI. The CDR3 totals 15 residues. V shed 2 bases and J shed 7 bases, with 15 bases lying between them. CDR3 DNA sequence: TGTGCCAGCTCACCAAACGCCCAGGGAGGCCAGCCCCAGCATTTT. Amino acids: CASSPNAQGGQPQHF.

The chain couples TRBV24-1 to TRBJ2-2; the match to TRBD1 covers 12 bases. In germline, CDR1 is KGHDR, CDR2 SFDVKD. Losses at the gene ends were 2 bases for V and 4 bases for J; bases not matched to a gene: 7. The CDR3 covers 18 residues. CDR3 protein: CATSDSGQGARSTGELFF. The CDR3 DNA is TGTGCCACCAGTGATTCGGGACAGGGGGCGCGAAGCACCGGGGAGCTGTTTTTT.

Note on this clone: This same CDR3 is encoded by further DNA sequences in the sample. The genes are TRBV7-2 and TRBJ2-1; D is perhaps TRBD1 (5 bases). The CDR3 length is 15 residues. Looked up from germline, CDR1 is SGHTA and CDR2 is FQGNSA. V lost 5 bases to trimming and J lost 0 bases, with 11 bases between them. DNA for the CDR3: TGTGCCAGCAGCCCAAGGGGTTTCTCCTACAATGAGCAGTTCTTC. This codes for CASSPRGFSYNEQFF.

This chain joins TRBV7-2 and TRBJ1-2; 9 nucleotides match TRBD1. Trimming cost V 3 bases and J 3 bases; bases outside gene matches: 2. Looked up from germline, CDR1 is SGHTA and CDR2 is FQGNSA. The length of the CDR3 is 14 residues. For the CDR3, the DNA is TGTGCCAGCAGCTTCCGGACAGGGGACTATGGCTACACCTTC. Residues: CASSFRTGDYGYTF. The variable domain in full, with the rest retrieved from reference TRBV7-2 and TRBJ1-2, is GAGVSQSPSNKVTEKGKDVELRCDPISGHTALYWYRQSLGQGLEFLIYFQGNSAPDKSGLPSDRFSAERTGGSVSTLTIQRTQQEDSAVYLCASSFRTGDYGYTFGSGTRLTVV.